This entry lists 29 T cell receptor beta chains sequenced from one sample in a study of blood T cells in healthy people across ages. A J-beta primer mix and a sample-barcoded 5' primer were used in a second PCR of about 7 to 12 cycles. Each CDR3 protein gets one entry after TCRdb re-called the 5' RACE reads with MiXCR. Of about 500,000 distinct CDR3 sequences in the sample, 24% were seen once. These data were also filed under a second study, of T cells of mothers and their children.

The sample taken for sequencing was blood. Source of these receptors: a boy between 5 and 17 years old in good health.

The chain carries TRBV5-5 and TRBJ2-2, with D uncertain. V was shortened by 0 bases and J by 1 base, with 7 bases between the two germline ends. Germline V gene sequence: CDR1 SGHKS, CDR2 YYEKEE (reference sequence). The CDR3 spans 15 residues. CDR3 bases: TGTGCCAGCAGCTTGGCCTCGAGGAACACCGGGGAGCTGTTTTTT. This sequence encodes CASSLASRNTGELFF. The variable domain in full, completed from reference TRBV5-5 and TRBJ2-2, reads DAGVTQSPTHLIKTRGQQVTLRCSPISGHKSVSWYQQVLGQGPQFIFQYYEKEERGRGNFPDRFSARQFPNYSSELNVNALLLGDSALYLCASSLASRNTGELFFGEGSRLTVL.

Comments on this clonotype: A read error may account for a junction end that differs from germline. CDR3 residues: CACSANRGRNEQFF. In nucleotides, the CDR3 is TGTGCCTGCAGCGCCAACAGGGGGCGGAATGAGCAGTTCTTC. The chain combines TRBV7-6 with TRBJ2-1, with 9 nucleotides matching TRBD1. This CDR3 has 14 amino acids. In germline, CDR1 is SGHVS, CDR2 FNYEAQ.

This clonotype was seen more than once but under ten times. CDR3 DNA sequence: TGTGCCAGCAGTGAATATTTCTCTGGGGCCAACGTCCTGACTTTC. This encodes CASSEYFSGANVLTF. The chain carries TRBV6-1 and TRBJ2-6; D unclear. The CDR3 sequence is 15 residues long. Between the trimmed V and J ends, which lost 2 bases and 0 bases, there was a span of 5 bases. CDR1 and CDR2 from the germline V gene are MNHNS and SASEGT.

The chain combines TRBV28 with TRBJ2-3; D perhaps matches TRBD2 (6 bases). CDR1 MDHEN and CDR2 SYDVKM come from the germline V gene. The V and J ends lost 10 bases and 2 bases respectively, with 19 bases between them. The CDR3 has 15 amino acids. The CDR3 sequence: CAIRAGTLHTDTQYF. In DNA form, the CDR3 reads TGTGCCATCAGGGCTGGGACTTTACACACAGATACGCAGTATTTT.

This clonotype occurred a few times. The rearrangement joins TRBV20-1 to TRBJ1-4, with D perhaps TRBD1 (5 bases). Trimming removed 0 bases from V and 5 bases from J, with 16 bases in between. CDR3 length: 16 amino acids. Germline lookup yields CDR1 DFQATT and CDR2 SNEGSKA (reference sequence). CDR3 region: CSARDLQGPTNEKLFF. In DNA, the CDR3 is TGCAGTGCTAGAGACTTGCAGGGCCCCACCAATGAAAAACTGTTTTTT.

This clonotype has only a few counts. This chain links TRBV12-3 or TRBV12-4 with TRBJ2-5, with D possibly matching TRBD1 (5 bases). The CDR3 length is 17 residues. The V and J ends lost 6 bases and 2 bases respectively, with 22 bases between them. The CDR3 loop reads CASSFPSGRAQQETQYF. The CDR3 coding sequence is TGTGCCAGCAGCTTCCCCTCGGGCAGGGCACAGCAAGAGACCCAGTACTTC.

This clonotype was counted a few times. V gene TRBV7-2 combines with J gene TRBJ2-7; 12 bases fit TRBD1. This CDR3 spans 15 amino acids. V trimming: 4 bases; J trimming: 4 bases; junction bases outside the gene matches: 5. CDR1 is SGHTA, CDR2 FQGNSA, per germline. The CDR3 loop reads CASSWGTGGAYEQYF. In DNA form, the CDR3 reads TGTGCCAGCAGCTGGGGGACAGGGGGCGCGTACGAGCAGTACTTC.

The chain has TRBV20-1 and TRBJ1-1, with a weak D call TRBD1 (5 bases). The CDR3 loop spans 11 amino acids. Germline values: CDR1 DFQATT, CDR2 SNEGSKA (reference sequence). V lost 4 bases and J 6 bases, leaving 9 bases between the germline ends. CDR3 nucleotide sequence: TGCAGTGCTACTACAGGAGCTGAAGCTTTCTTT. Translating gives CSATTGAEAFF.

V gene TRBV20-1 combines with J gene TRBJ1-2; 7 positions match TRBD1. Germline lookup yields CDR1 DFQATT and CDR2 SNEGSKA (reference sequence). V shed 8 bases, J shed 6 bases, and the junction held 3 bases outside the gene matches. The CDR3 covers 10 residues. CDR3 DNA sequence: TGCAGTACTGACAGGGATGGCTACACCTTC. Translation gives CSTDRDGYTF.

This clonotype was detected a few times. This chain connects TRBV20-1 to TRBJ2-5; D tentatively reads TRBD1 or TRBD2 (5 bases each). The DNA end favors TRBJ2-7, so the J call may be wrong. The length of the CDR3 is 11 residues. CDR1 is DFQATT, CDR2 SNEGSKA, per germline (reference sequence). The CDR3 is CSASMGTEQYF. The CDR3 nucleotides read TGCAGTGCTTCCATGGGGACCGAGCAGTACTTC.

This chain connects TRBV6-5 to TRBJ2-5; 9 bases match TRBD2. This CDR3 contains 16 residues. The V and J ends lost 0 bases and 5 bases, in that order; junction bases with no gene match: 7. Germline lookup yields CDR1 MNHEY and CDR2 SVGAGI. The CDR3 nucleotides are TGTGCCAGCAGTTACTCGAAAGGACTAGCGACGGAGACCCAGTACTTC. Amino acids: CASSYSKGLATETQYF.

The CDR3 spells CASSANEQFF. The CDR3 DNA reads as TGTGCCAGCAGCGCTAACGAGCAGTTCTTC. V and J are TRBV11-2 and TRBJ2-5; D is uncertain. With the DNA end fitting TRBJ2-1 better, the J assignment may be wrong. Germline lookup yields CDR1 SGHAT and CDR2 FQNNGV. This CDR3 is built from 10 residues.

This clonotype has only a few counts. This chain uses TRBV27 with TRBJ2-2; the D is unclear. There are 14 residues in the CDR3. Germline CDR1 MNHEY, CDR2 SMNVEV (reference sequence). V lost 5 bases and J 4 bases, leaving 11 bases between the germline ends. CDR3 DNA sequence: TGTGCCAGCAGTCCATTCGACTCCACCGGGGAGCTGTTTTTT. As protein: CASSPFDSTGELFF.

The CDR3 DNA is TGCAGCGTTGAAACGGGGGGCGAGGTCCCAGAGACCCAGTACTTC. Amino acid sequence: CSVETGGEVPETQYF. The rearrangement uses TRBV29-1 and TRBJ2-5; maybe TRBD2 (7 bases). Germline V gene sequence: CDR1 SQVTM, CDR2 ANQGSEA. The CDR3 is 15 amino acids. V shed 2 bases and J shed 4 bases, with 17 bases lying between them. The full variable domain, in which reference TRBV29-1 and TRBJ2-5 provide the parts outside the CDR3, is SAVISQKPSRDICQRGTSLTIQCQVDSQVTMMFWYRQQPGQSLTLIATANQGSEATYESGFVIDKFPISRPNLTFSTLTVSNMSPEDSSIYLCSVETGGEVPETQYFGPGTRLLVL.

This clonotype was seen ten or more times. A read error may produce the germline difference seen at one junction end. V and J are TRBV5-1 and TRBJ2-5; D is uncertain. CDR1 is SGHRS and CDR2 is YFSETQ in the germline V gene. This CDR3 is 12 amino acids long. As DNA, the CDR3 is TGTGCCAGCAGTTTATTCCGGGAGACCCAGTACTTC. Its protein is CASSLFRETQYF.

Concerning this clonotype: Compared with germline, one end of the junction differs, possibly owing to a read error. The chain carries TRBV7-9 and TRBJ2-1; TRBD2 is a possible D gene (6 bases). In germline, CDR1 is SEHNR, CDR2 FQNEAQ (reference sequence). The CDR3 spans 15 residues. The CDR3 DNA reads as TGTGCCGGCAGCTTAGCTAGCGCCACCCCCAATGAGCAGTTCTTC. It specifies CAGSLASATPNEQFF.

The V and J genes are TRBV9 and TRBJ2-5, with D unresolved. V dropped 0 bases and J dropped 2 bases, with 5 bases sitting between them. Germline assignment: CDR1 SGDLS and CDR2 YYNGEE. The CDR3 spans 13 residues. CDR3 DNA: TGTGCCAGCAGCGTAGCCGAGCAAGAGACCCAGTACTTC. Amino acids: CASSVAEQETQYF.

This clonotype was counted only a few times. V is TRBV20-1 and J is TRBJ2-1; 13 bases fit TRBD2. V was pared by 3 bases and J by 9 bases, with 5 bases of the junction left unmatched. CDR3 length equals 14 residues. The germline V gene has CDR1 DFQATT and CDR2 SNEGSKA (reference sequence). This CDR3 is CSARGLAGLVEQFF. In nucleotides, the CDR3 is TGCAGTGCTAGGGGACTAGCGGGATTGGTTGAGCAGTTCTTC.

This clonotype has just a few counts. J is TRBJ2-3 and V is TRBV4-1, with 14 positions matching TRBD2. CDR3 length equals 16 residues. Germline V gene sequence: CDR1 MGHRA, CDR2 YSYEKL. The ends lost 4 bases at V and 4 bases at J; junction bases unmatched: 4. In DNA, the CDR3 is TGCGCCAGCAGCCCTCGGACTAGCGGGGGGTCAGATACGCAGTATTTT. Its translation is CASSPRTSGGSDTQYF.

The chain carries TRBV5-1 and TRBJ2-7; 7 positions match TRBD1. The junction had 5 bases not matched to a gene; V was cut back by 0 bases and J by 2 bases. This CDR3 region has 15 residues. Germline loops: CDR1 SGHRS, CDR2 YFSETQ. The CDR3 DNA follows: TGCGCCAGCAGCTTGGTGGGACAGCTACCCTACGAGCAGTACTTC. This gives the protein CASSLVGQLPYEQYF.

This rearrangement joins TRBV28 to TRBJ1-1, with TRBD1 identical over 10 bases. Germline lookup yields CDR1 MDHEN and CDR2 SYDVKM. CDR3 length equals 17 residues. V was pared by 4 bases and J by 3 bases, with 11 bases of the junction left unmatched. CDR3 region: CASSSFPKGQGYTEAFF. CDR3 coding DNA: TGTGCCAGCAGTTCCTTCCCCAAGGGACAGGGGTACACTGAAGCTTTCTTT. The full variable domain, rest sourced from reference TRBV28 and TRBJ1-1, is DVKVTQSSRYLVKRTGEKVFLECVQDMDHENMFWYRQDPGLGLRLIYFSYDVKMKEKGDIPEGYSVSREKKERFSLILESASTNQTSMYLCASSSFPKGQGYTEAFFGQGTRLTVV.

Here the CDR3 DNA reads TGTGCCAGCAGCTCCCTCACAGGGGGTAAGGAGCACACAGATACGCAGTATTTT. Protein sequence: CASSSLTGGKEHTDTQYF. The chain has TRBV7-9 and TRBJ2-3, with 8 bases that match TRBD1. V lost 4 bases and J lost 2; bases outside the gene matches: 14. Germline loops: CDR1 SEHNR, CDR2 FQNEAQ (reference sequence). The length of the CDR3 is 18 residues.

This clonotype was seen a handful of times. V is TRBV28 and J is TRBJ1-5; D remains ambiguous. This CDR3 is 12 amino acids long. The ends were cut back, 7 bases at V and 5 bases at J, with 9 bases in the middle. CDR1 and CDR2 from the germline V gene are MDHEN and SYDVKM. The DNA for the CDR3 is TGTGCCAGCACGGGCGGTTATCAGCCCCAGCATTTT. Its protein product is CASTGGYQPQHF.

About this clonotype: Lacking the conserved final phenylalanine or tryptophan, this CDR3 likely reflects a read error. The chain carries TRBV3-1 and TRBJ1-2, with TRBD1 as a possible D gene (5 bases). Trimming removed 0 bases at V and 0 bases at J, with 14 bases between. The CDR3 spans 17 residues. Germline V gene sequence: CDR1 LGHDT, CDR2 YNNKEL (reference sequence). The CDR3 loop is CASSQDSSRASNYGYTL. CDR3 nucleotides: TGTGCCAGCAGCCAAGATTCTAGCAGGGCTTCTAACTATGGCTACACCCTC.

This clonotype was counted a few times. The V gene is TRBV27, the J gene TRBJ2-2; 9 bases are a match to TRBD1. The CDR3 has 15 residues. Trimming removed 2 bases from V and 6 bases from J; junction bases left unmatched: 4. CDR1 is MNHEY, CDR2 SMNVEV, per germline (reference sequence). DNA for the CDR3: TGTGCCAGCAGTTTAAGGGGGACAGGGTCCGGGGAGCTGTTTTTT. This codes for CASSLRGTGSGELFF.

The V gene is TRBV7-9, the J gene TRBJ2-7; unclear D gene. CDR1 SEHNR and CDR2 FQNEAQ come from the germline V gene (reference sequence). The CDR3 extends over 12 amino acids. V lost 5 bases and J lost 3, with 8 bases in between. CDR3 nucleotide sequence: TGTGCCAGCAGCCGGCGGTTCTACGAGCAGTACTTC. Translation: CASSRRFYEQYF.

This clonotype was counted only a few times. The V call is TRBV20-1, the J call TRBJ1-6; a weak D match, TRBD1 (5 bases). The CDR3 sequence is 15 residues long. Trimming removed 3 bases from V and 10 bases from J, with 19 bases in between. Per germline, CDR1 DFQATT and CDR2 SNEGSKA (reference sequence). DNA for the CDR3: TGCAGTGCTAGTGACCAGGGTGGGGGGGGATCACCCCTCCACTTT. This codes for CSASDQGGGGSPLHF.

The sample holds a few counts of this clonotype. This chain uses TRBV29-1 with TRBJ1-1; D ambiguous. Germline assignment: CDR1 SQVTM and CDR2 ANQGSEA. The V end lost 7 bases, the J end lost 8 bases, and 17 bases lay between the germline ends. The CDR3 is 12 residues long. CDR3 sequence reads: CSAFRAAQEAFF. CDR3 bases: TGCAGCGCCTTCCGGGCAGCTCAAGAAGCTTTCTTT. Looking up the rest from reference TRBV29-1 and TRBJ1-1 gives the full variable domain: SAVISQKPSRDICQRGTSLTIQCQVDSQVTMMFWYRQQPGQSLTLIATANQGSEATYESGFVIDKFPISRPNLTFSTLTVSNMSPEDSSIYLCSAFRAAQEAFFGQGTRLTVV.

This clonotype turned up a few times. A junction boundary mismatches the germline segment, possibly from a read error. The chain has TRBV12-3 or TRBV12-4 and TRBJ1-6; 8 bases line up with TRBD1. The CDR3 loop spans 19 amino acids. The CDR3 region has the DNA TGTGTCAGCAGTCCGAGACAGGGGCGTCTTAGTGCCCTTAATTCACCCCTCCACTTT. Translation: CVSSPRQGRLSALNSPLHF.